This T cell receptor (beta chain) was documented in a study of blood T cells in healthy people across ages. Study outcomes and limitations: Age brought a roughly linear fall in TCR beta diversity measured per million T cells. CMV infection status of these donors was not known. It was found that TCR beta diversity correlated strongly with the percentage of naive T cells.

This CDR3 comprises 13 residues. Germline loops: CDR1 MGHRA, CDR2 YSYEKL. With V trimmed by 8 bases and J by 4 bases, 6 bases remained unmatched. Many counts were recorded for this clonotype. Its antigen is undetermined. The second PCR ran roughly 6 to 11 cycles with a sample-barcoded 5' primer and J-beta primers. Every cDNA was tagged by a template-switch adaptor with 12 random nucleotides. TCRdb reprocessed the 5' RACE reads via MiXCR and lists one record per CDR3 protein. The repertoire has over a million distinct CDR3 sequences, 42% of them found once; the top ten carry roughly 8.2%. What was sequenced was blood. The rearrangement links TRBV4-1 to TRBJ2-7; 9 bases fit TRBD1. This receptor was identified in a young woman in good health. This CDR3 is CASSRTGEYEQYF. The DNA of the CDR3 is TGCGCCAGCTCCCGGACAGGGGAATACGAGCAGTACTTC.